A selection of T cell receptor beta chains follows, all from one sample in a study of T cells in Graves' hyperthyroidism and ophthalmopathy. TCRdb ran MiXCR on the multiplex PCR reads and lists one entry per CDR3 protein. In the table there are some 530,000 distinct CDR3 sequences, 20% to 25% of which are singletons. Sequenced sample: blood. The receptor source for this set is a woman between 65 and 79 years old with Graves' ophthalmopathy. Both conserved end residues are part of each CDR3. A D gene is named only where the DNA matches it firmly. The listing skips clone size in some rows; elsewhere it reads once, few, many or a size class.

size | J | D | V | length | DNA | CDR3
- | TRBJ1-4 | - | TRBV3-1 | 18 | TGTGCCAGCAGCCAAGATTTCAGGGGCGCCGCAACTAATGAAAAACTGTTTTTT | CASSQDFRGAATNEKLFF
many | TRBJ1-1 | - | TRBV12-3/TRBV12-4 | 15 | TGTGCCAGCAGTTTATCATCGACACTGAACACTGAAGCTTTCTTT | CASSLSSTLNTEAFF
few | TRBJ1-1 | - | TRBV13 | 17 | TGTGCCAGCAGCTCAGCCCTGCTACAGGACTTGAACACTGAAGCTTTCTTT | CASSSALLQDLNTEAFF
- | TRBJ1-5 | - | TRBV30 | 13 | TGTGCCTGGAGAAAAAATAGCAATCAGCCCCAGCATTTT | CAWRKNSNQPQHF
- | TRBJ2-2 | - | TRBV4-3 | 15 | TGCGCCAGCAGCCAAGTAGCATATCAAAACGGGGAGCTGTTTTTT | CASSQVAYQNGELFF
- | TRBJ2-2 | - | TRBV19 | 14 | TGTGCCACCACTGGGGGCGGGTCCACCGGGGAGCTGTTTTTT | CATTGGGSTGELFF
once | TRBJ2-7 | - | TRBV10-3 | 11 | TGTGCCATCAGTGAATCTGTGGAGCAGTACTTC | CAISESVEQYF
many | TRBJ2-6 | - | TRBV2 | 15 | TGTGCCAGCAGTGCCGACAGGACTGGGGCCAACGTCCTGACTTTC | CASSADRTGANVLTF
many | TRBJ1-2 | - | TRBV30 | 13 | TGTGCCTGGAGTGGAAACAGGGAGGATGGCTACACCTTC | CAWSGNREDGYTF
many | TRBJ2-3 | TRBD2 | TRBV7-2 | 16 | TGTGCCAGCAGCCGGGGGGCGGGAGGACGCACAGATACGCAGTATTTT | CASSRGAGGRTDTQYF
few | TRBJ1-2 | - | TRBV20-1 | 9 | TGCAGTGCGAGAGGTGGCTACACCTTC | CSARGGYTF
- | TRBJ1-5 | - | TRBV9 | 14 | TGTGCCAGCAGCGTAGAAGGGAGCAATCAGCCCCAGCATTTT | CASSVEGSNQPQHF
- | TRBJ2-7 | TRBD2 | TRBV6-2/TRBV6-3 | 16 | TGTGCCAGCAGTTACTCGGCGGGAGTTGGTAGGGACGAGCAGTACTTC | CASSYSAGVGRDEQYF
- | TRBJ2-7 | - | TRBV27 | 16 | TGTGCCAGCAGTCTTAAGTCCAGCGGAGGACCCTACGAGCAGTACTTC | CASSLKSSGGPYEQYF